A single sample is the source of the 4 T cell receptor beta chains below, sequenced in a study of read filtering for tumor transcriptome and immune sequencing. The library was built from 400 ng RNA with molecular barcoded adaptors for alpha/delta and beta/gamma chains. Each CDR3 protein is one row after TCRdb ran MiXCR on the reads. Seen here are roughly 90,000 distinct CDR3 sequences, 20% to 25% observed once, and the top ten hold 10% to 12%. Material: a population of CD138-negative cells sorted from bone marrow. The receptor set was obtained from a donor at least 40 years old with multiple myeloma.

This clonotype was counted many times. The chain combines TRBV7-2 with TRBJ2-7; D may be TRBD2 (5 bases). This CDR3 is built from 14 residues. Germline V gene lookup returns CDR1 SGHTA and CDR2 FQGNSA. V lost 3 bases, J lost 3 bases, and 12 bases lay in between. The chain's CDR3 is CASSFDGGFYEQYF. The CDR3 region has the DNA TGTGCCAGCAGCTTTGACGGCGGGTTCTACGAGCAGTACTTC.

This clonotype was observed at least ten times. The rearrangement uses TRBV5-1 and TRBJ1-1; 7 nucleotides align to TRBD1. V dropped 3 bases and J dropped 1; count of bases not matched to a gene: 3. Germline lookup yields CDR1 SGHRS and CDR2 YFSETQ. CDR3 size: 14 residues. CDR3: CASSSRDRNTEAFF. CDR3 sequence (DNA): TGCGCCAGCAGCTCCCGGGACAGGAACACTGAAGCTTTCTTT.

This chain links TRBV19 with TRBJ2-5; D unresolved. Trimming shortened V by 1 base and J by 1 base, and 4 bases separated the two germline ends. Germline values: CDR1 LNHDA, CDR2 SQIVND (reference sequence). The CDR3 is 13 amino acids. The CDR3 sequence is CASSIGPQETQYF. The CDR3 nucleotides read TGTGCCAGTAGTATAGGACCCCAAGAGACCCAGTACTTC.

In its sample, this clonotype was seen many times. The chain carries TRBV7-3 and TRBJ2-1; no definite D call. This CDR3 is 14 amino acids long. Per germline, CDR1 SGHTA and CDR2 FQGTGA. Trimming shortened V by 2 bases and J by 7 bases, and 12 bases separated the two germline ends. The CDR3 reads CASSLSTMSNEQFF. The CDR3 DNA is TGTGCCAGCAGCTTATCAACAATGTCGAATGAGCAGTTCTTC. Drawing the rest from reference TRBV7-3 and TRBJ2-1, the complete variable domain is GAGVSQTPSNKVTEKGKYVELRCDPISGHTALYWYRQSLGQGPEFLIYFQGTGAADDSGLPNDRFFAVRPEGSVSTLKIQRTERGDSAVYLCASSLSTMSNEQFFGPGTRLTVL.